These T cell receptor beta chains were read from a single sample in a study of post-analysis software for immune sequencing data. TCRdb reprocessed the PCR reads with MiXCR, giving one entry per CDR3 protein. The table lists some 890,000 distinct CDR3 sequences, about 53% of them singletons. The sample comprised blood. These receptors all stem from a girl aged 5 to 17 with multiple sclerosis. Both conserved end residues are part of each CDR3. The D gene is left open where the match is weak. The size field is filled for only some rows; it gives once, few, many or a size class.

abundance	d_gene	v_gene	j_gene	CDR3aa	CDR3nt
-	TRBD2	TRBV29-1	TRBJ2-3	CSVPSGGGTDTQYF	TGCAGCGTTCCCTCCGGGGGGGGTACAGATACGCAGTATTTT
few	-	TRBV4-1	TRBJ2-3	CASSQDGGTDTQYF	TGCGCCAGCAGCCAGGACGGAGGCACAGATACGCAGTATTTT
-	-	TRBV7-3	TRBJ1-4	CASSPTGTNEKLFF	TGTGCCAGCAGCCCTACTGGGACCAATGAAAAACTGTTTTTT
few	TRBD1	TRBV12-5	TRBJ2-5	CASVAGQAKETQYF	TGTGCTAGTGTCGCGGGACAGGCGAAAGAGACCCAGTACTTC
-	TRBD2	TRBV5-5	TRBJ2-1	CASSLEGGRAQSSYNEQFF	TGTGCCAGCAGCTTGGAGGGCGGGAGGGCCCAGAGCTCCTACAATGAGCAGTTCTTC
-	TRBD2	TRBV20-1	TRBJ2-1	CSARGLMGVADLFNEQFF	TGCAGTGCTAGGGGACTAATGGGCGTAGCGGATTTGTTTAATGAGCAGTTCTTC
few	TRBD2	TRBV5-1	TRBJ2-3	CASSTEAGVVTDTQYF	TGCGCCAGCAGCACCGAGGCGGGAGTAGTGACAGATACGCAGTATTTT
-	TRBD1	TRBV7-9	TRBJ2-7	CASSRTGDRYEQYF	TGTGCCAGCAGCCGGACAGGGGATAGGTACGAGCAGTACTTC
-	-	TRBV24-1	TRBJ2-1	CATSDPRTPWDEQFF	TGTGCCACCAGTGACCCCCGGACACCCTGGGATGAGCAGTTCTTC
-	-	TRBV6-6	TRBJ1-1	CASSDTGRSDHTEAFF	TGTGCCAGCAGTGACACAGGGAGATCGGATCACACTGAAGCTTTCTTT
-	-	TRBV12-5	TRBJ2-7	CASGLQGAGPGHEQYF	TGTGCTAGTGGTCTCCAGGGCGCAGGGCCTGGGCACGAGCAGTACTTC
-	-	TRBV28	TRBJ2-1	CASSYGAWEQFF	TGTGCCAGCAGTTACGGGGCTTGGGAGCAGTTCTTC
-	-	TRBV20-1	TRBJ2-5	CSAPDRLIQETQYF	TGCAGTGCTCCCGACAGGCTCATACAAGAGACCCAGTACTTC
few	-	TRBV29-1	TRBJ2-7	CSVGRGSYEQYF	TGCAGCGTTGGCAGGGGTTCCTACGAGCAGTACTTC
-	TRBD2	TRBV7-2	TRBJ2-1	CASSPSVLAGGPYNEQFF	TGTGCCAGCAGCCCTTCGGTGCTAGCGGGAGGCCCCTACAATGAGCAGTTCTTC
few	TRBD2	TRBV29-1	TRBJ2-3	CSVPRLAGGADTQYF	TGCAGCGTGCCTCGACTAGCGGGAGGGGCAGATACGCAGTATTTT
-	TRBD1	TRBV27	TRBJ2-7	CASSLIVWGQGHEQYF	TGTGCCAGCAGTTTAATTGTCTGGGGACAGGGCCACGAGCAGTACTTC
-	-	TRBV7-2	TRBJ2-1	CASSFTPGSFSDEQFF	TGTGCCAGCAGCTTCACGCCAGGATCGTTCAGCGATGAGCAGTTCTTC
few	TRBD2	TRBV29-1	TRBJ2-1	CSVRSGGSNNEQFF	TGCAGCGTTCGGTCGGGGGGATCTAACAATGAGCAGTTCTTC
-	TRBD1	TRBV7-4	TRBJ1-5	CANSPSWRTGVSNQPQHF	TGTGCCAACAGCCCCTCCTGGAGGACAGGGGTTAGCAATCAGCCCCAGCATTTT
few	-	TRBV20-1	TRBJ2-7	CSAWELQQYF	TGCAGTGCTTGGGAGTTACAGCAGTACTTC
-	TRBD1	TRBV7-9	TRBJ2-7	CASSLSPGGQGGYEQYF	TGTGCCAGCAGCTTATCGCCCGGGGGACAGGGGGGGTACGAGCAGTACTTC
-	-	TRBV6-5	TRBJ1-5	CASSPTVQSNQPQHF	TGTGCCAGCAGTCCGACAGTACAGAGCAATCAGCCCCAGCATTTT
-	-	TRBV29-1	TRBJ2-5	CRLQGRGETQYF	TGCAGGCTCCAGGGAAGGGGAGAGACCCAGTACTTC
few	-	TRBV6-6	TRBJ1-2	CASRRTGGAYGYTF	TGTGCCAGCAGAAGGACGGGAGGGGCCTATGGCTACACCTTC
-	-	TRBV20-1	TRBJ2-5	CSASAVPGETQYF	TGCAGTGCTAGTGCAGTACCCGGAGAGACCCAGTACTTC
many	-	TRBV5-6	TRBJ2-1	CASSGGSSYNEQFF	TGTGCCAGCAGCGGGGGCAGCTCCTACAATGAGCAGTTCTTC